This T cell receptor (beta chain) emerged from a study of shared clonotypes between healthy human individuals. Study results and caveats: A limitation of the genetic and exposure-history diversity represented arose from few donors. An anticipated effect of sequencing depth on clonotype sharing among donors was recognized.

Ten immunoSEQ deep assay plates were used by the authors to sequence unsorted PBMC DNA. Generated by immunoSEQ multiplex PCR, the TCRdb table keeps only in-frame clones and is missing some. The table includes around 500,000 clones, less than 80% detected once. Germline V lookup: CDR1 DFQATT, CDR2 SNEGSKA (reference sequence). The CDR3 has 11 residues. Trimming left V 1 base short and J 10 bases short, with 10 bases between. To note about this clone: Its matching antigen is unknown.

The chain has TRBV20-1 and TRBJ1-2; D possibly corresponds to TRBD1 (5 bases). The source material was PBMCs. The clonotype comes from a woman aged 40 to 49 in good health. Some clones in this sample may be carry-over from other donors' samples. CDR3 residues: CSARGGRYYTF. In DNA form, the CDR3 reads TGCAGTGCTAGAGGGGGCAGGTACTACACCTTC.